These 17 T cell receptor beta chains originate from one sample sequenced in a study of T cells in Graves' hyperthyroidism and ophthalmopathy. Amplified TCR beta CDR3 regions derived from RNA transcripts. The HTBI set primed first-round TCR CDR3 RT-PCR. TCRdb processed the multiplex PCR reads anew with MiXCR; each CDR3 protein has one entry. The sample lists more than 550,000 distinct CDR3 sequences, 45% occurring once. Sequenced: peripheral blood or thyroid tissue (not recorded which). These receptors were collected from an adult man with Graves' disease, either hyperthyroidism or ophthalmopathy (not recorded which).

The CDR3 sequence: CASAETGDNSPLHF. The CDR3 nucleotides read TGTGCCAGCGCCGAAACAGGGGATAATTCACCCCTCCACTTT. The rearrangement uses TRBV12-3 or TRBV12-4 and TRBJ1-6, with 7 positions matching TRBD1. The CDR3 has 14 residues. V lost 8 bases to trimming and J lost 5 bases; unmatched junction nucleotides: 6.

This clonotype was observed a few times. CDR3 sequence (DNA): TGCAGTGCTACAGGACAGGGGATGAACACTGAAGCTTTCTTT. Its protein is CSATGQGMNTEAFF. This rearrangement joins TRBV20-1 to TRBJ1-1; 9 positions agree with TRBD1. Germline CDR1 DFQATT, CDR2 SNEGSKA (reference sequence). With 4 bases clipped from V and 0 bases from J, the junction kept 3 bases outside the gene matches. The CDR3 length is 14 residues.

The V and J genes are TRBV4-1 and TRBJ2-7; 9 bases match TRBD1. Trimming took 3 bases from V and 1 from J; bases not matched to a gene: 7. The germline gives CDR1 MGHRA, CDR2 YSYEKL. The CDR3 has 16 residues. Here the CDR3 reads CASSQLTGGRSYEQYF. CDR3 DNA: TGCGCCAGCAGCCAGTTGACAGGGGGTAGATCCTACGAGCAGTACTTC.

The rearrangement links TRBV10-3 to TRBJ1-1; TRBD1 matches 7 bases. The J segment lost 5 bases and the V segment lost 0 bases, leaving 0 bases of the junction unmatched. The CDR3 spans 13 residues. Germline V gene lookup returns CDR1 ENHRY and CDR2 SYGVKD. Here the CDR3 DNA reads TGTGCCATCAGTGAGTCCAGGGGGACTGAAGCTTTCTTT. It codes for CAISESRGTEAFF.

The chain carries TRBV7-6 and TRBJ2-6; D might be TRBD2 (6 bases). The CDR3 loop spans 16 amino acids. V lost 6 bases to trimming and J lost 0 bases, with 12 bases between them. Germline loops: CDR1 SGHVS, CDR2 FNYEAQ. CDR3 region: CASSRATSSGANVLTF. The CDR3 bases are TGTGCCAGCAGTCGGGCGACTAGCTCTGGGGCCAACGTCCTGACTTTC.

This clonotype has more than one count but fewer than ten. The chain joins TRBV5-1 to TRBJ2-2; D gene unclear. Germline assignment: CDR1 SGHRS and CDR2 YFSETQ. V lost 0 bases and J 4 bases, leaving 10 bases between the germline ends. The CDR3 is 15 residues long. This chain's CDR3 is CASSLDGFSTGELFF. The CDR3 nucleotides are TGCGCCAGCAGCTTGGATGGTTTTAGCACCGGGGAGCTGTTTTTT.

This clonotype was seen repeatedly, ten times or more. The chain employs TRBV7-4 and TRBJ1-4, with TRBD1 matching 8 bases. The CDR3 consists of 14 residues. The trim removed 7 bases at V and 4 bases at J, leaving 5 bases unmatched. In germline, CDR1 is SGHVT, CDR2 SQSDAQ. The CDR3 bases are TGTGCCAGCACCCTGGACAGGGTTAATGAAAAACTGTTTTTT. The encoded protein is CASTLDRVNEKLFF.

For this clonotype: This may stem from a read error, because a much larger clone lies one nucleotide away. The chain is built from TRBV7-9 and TRBJ1-5; D is unclear. The ends were cut back, 5 bases at V and 9 bases at J, with 11 bases in the middle. Germline lookup yields CDR1 SEHNR and CDR2 FQNEAQ (reference sequence). The CDR3 consists of 12 residues. In DNA, the CDR3 is TGTGCCAGCAGCCGAGAGCATCGGCCCCAGCATTTT. It translates to CASSREHRPQHF.

This clonotype was seen many times. The gene calls are TRBV6-5 and TRBJ1-2; the D gene is possibly TRBD1 (6 bases). The CDR3 has 11 residues. Trimming took off 5 bases at V and 12 bases at J, with 13 bases between the two ends. Germline CDR1 reads MNHEY; CDR2 reads SVGAGI. CDR3 residues: CASSELGGNTF. The CDR3 DNA follows: TGTGCCAGCAGTGAACTGGGGGGCAACACCTTC.

The chain recombines TRBV6-5 with TRBJ2-2; unclear D gene. This CDR3 is 13 amino acids long. Germline V gene lookup returns CDR1 MNHEY and CDR2 SVGAGI. V shed 4 bases and J shed 6 bases, with 9 bases lying between them. In DNA, the CDR3 is TGTGCCAGCAGTTGGAGTTTCCCCGGGGAGCTGTTTTTT. It specifies CASSWSFPGELFF.

This sequence joins TRBV20-1 and TRBJ2-5; D is possibly TRBD1 (6 bases). Trimming shortened V by 0 bases and J by 3 bases, and 17 bases separated the two germline ends. The CDR3 is made up of 16 amino acids. Germline V gene data show CDR1 as DFQATT and CDR2 as SNEGSKA (reference sequence). The chain's CDR3 is CSARDASGAAEETQYF. The CDR3 coding sequence is TGCAGTGCTAGAGATGCGTCAGGGGCGGCTGAAGAGACCCAGTACTTC.

For this clonotype: Germline and junction disagree at one end, which may indicate a read error. The rearrangement links TRBV25-1 to TRBJ1-2, with unresolved D. Germline V gene sequence: CDR1 MGHDK, CDR2 SYGVNS. This CDR3 contains 14 residues. CDR3 loop: CASGDTGPREGYTF. CDR3 in DNA: TGTGCCAGCGGTGATACCGGGCCCCGTGAGGGCTACACCTTC.

This clonotype was picked up a small number of times. The chain employs TRBV20-1 and TRBJ1-1, with 9 bases lining up with TRBD1. The germline V gene encodes CDR1 DFQATT and CDR2 SNEGSKA (reference sequence). The J segment lost 6 bases and the V segment lost 6 bases, leaving 8 bases of the junction unmatched. The CDR3 totals 13 residues. CDR3 residues: CSATTGGVAEAFF. The CDR3 DNA reads TGCAGTGCAACGACAGGGGGAGTGGCTGAAGCTTTCTTT.

There are a few counts of this clonotype. J is TRBJ1-1 and V is TRBV2, with 10 bases matching TRBD1. Germline CDR1 SNHLY, CDR2 FYNNEI. V dropped 8 bases and J dropped 5; count of bases not matched to a gene: 8. This CDR3 contains 14 residues. The CDR3 sequence is CASGTGDRETEAFF. The CDR3 bases are TGTGCCAGCGGGACAGGGGACAGAGAAACTGAAGCTTTCTTT.

The chain carries TRBV29-1 and TRBJ2-7; perhaps TRBD1 as D (6 bases). V was cut by 7 bases and J by 7 bases, with 17 bases left in between. There are 12 residues in the CDR3. The germline gives CDR1 SQVTM, CDR2 ANQGSEA. The CDR3 loop reads CSADGGYNEQYF. In nucleotides, the CDR3 is TGCAGCGCAGATGGGGGCTACAATGAGCAGTACTTC.

This clonotype has just a few counts. This chain uses TRBV20-1 with TRBJ1-1, with a possible D match to TRBD1 (6 bases). The CDR3 loop spans 12 amino acids. The V gene's germline CDR1 is DFQATT and CDR2 SNEGSKA (reference sequence). Trimming took off 5 bases at V and 7 bases at J, with 14 bases between the two ends. The CDR3 sequence is CSARQQGSEAFF. The DNA for the CDR3 is TGCAGTGCTCGGCAACAGGGTAGTGAAGCTTTCTTT.

This clonotype was counted between two and nine times. The rearrangement joins TRBV2 to TRBJ1-5; D is ambiguous. The CDR3 contains 16 residues. Per germline, CDR1 SNHLY and CDR2 FYNNEI. V shed 4 bases and J shed 0 bases, with 13 bases lying between them. CDR3: CASSGSPALSNQPQHF. In DNA form, the CDR3 reads TGTGCCAGCAGTGGCTCCCCGGCACTTAGCAATCAGCCCCAGCATTTT. The variable domain in full, completed from reference TRBV2 and TRBJ1-5, reads EPEVTQTPSHQVTQMGQEVILRCVPISNHLYFYWYRQILGQKVEFLVSFYNNEISEKSEIFDDQFSVERPDGSNFTLKIRSTKLEDSAMYFCASSGSPALSNQPQHFGDGTRLSIL.